These 4 T cell receptor beta chains were all obtained from the same sample, sequenced in a study of cytotoxic CD8 clonotypes in ibrutinib-treated CLL. Measured with immunoSEQ multiplex PCR; TCRdb has only the in-frame clones, and not every one. The table lists 200,000 to 250,000 clones, more than 75% of them singletons. The sequencing here drew on PBMCs, taken after 12 months of ibrutinib treatment. The origin of the receptors is a human donor with chronic lymphocytic leukemia.

The chain is built from TRBV14 and TRBJ1-6; perhaps TRBD1 as D (6 bases). This CDR3 region has 15 residues. CDR1 and CDR2 (germline): SGHDN, FVKESK. The V end lost 1 base, the J end lost 11 bases, and 15 bases lay between the germline ends. In nucleotides, the CDR3 is TGTGCCAGCAGCCAAGGAGACAGGTTGTCAGCACCCCTCCACTTT. This gives the protein CASSQGDRLSAPLHF. Using reference TRBV14 and TRBJ1-6 for the parts outside the CDR3, the full variable domain is EAGVTQFPSHSVIEKGQTVTLRCDPISGHDNLYWYRRVMGKEIKFLLHFVKESKQDESGMPNNRFLAERTGGTYSTLKVQPAELEDSGVYFCASSQGDRLSAPLHFGNGTRLTVT.

V gene TRBV25-1 combines with J gene TRBJ2-2; tentatively, D is TRBD2 (5 bases). This CDR3 has 15 residues. Germline V CDR1 and CDR2: MGHDK, SYGVNS. Deletions cut 3 bases from V and 6 bases from J, with 14 bases between. The CDR3 is CASSELPGKAGELFF. The DNA of the CDR3 is TGTGCCAGCAGTGAGTTACCGGGGAAAGCCGGGGAGCTGTTTTTT.

The chain is built from TRBV5-1 and TRBJ2-1; D remains unclear. The CDR3 covers 13 residues. Trimming stripped 4 bases from V and 3 bases from J, with 8 bases between. Germline V gene lookup returns CDR1 SGHRS and CDR2 YFSETQ. The CDR3 loop is CASSLERYNEQFF. CDR3 coding DNA: TGCGCCAGCAGCCTAGAGCGCTACAATGAGCAGTTCTTC. The full variable domain, completed using reference TRBV5-1 and TRBJ2-1, is KAGVTQTPRYLIKTRGQQVTLSCSPISGHRSVSWYQQTPGQGLQFLFEYFSETQRNKGNFPGRFSGRQFSNSRSEMNVSTLELGDSALYLCASSLERYNEQFFGPGTRLTVL.

Turning to this clone: The same CDR3 can be traced to other DNA sequences in this sample. This chain links TRBV5-1 with TRBJ1-3, with unresolved D. This CDR3 comprises 13 residues. Germline values: CDR1 SGHRS, CDR2 YFSETQ. Trimming removed 4 bases at V and 4 bases at J, with 9 bases between. CDR3 sequence (DNA): TGCGCCAGCAGCCCCGGGTCGGGAAACACCATATATTTT. It specifies CASSPGSGNTIYF.